This T cell receptor (beta chain) was identified in a study of shared clonotypes between healthy human individuals. Profiling relied on immunoSEQ multiplex PCR, and the TCRdb table lists in-frame clones only, not all of them. Altogether 2 million to 3 million clones are present, approximately 94% being singletons, with the ten largest covering about 0.39%. V lost 7 bases to trimming and J lost 9 bases; unmatched junction nucleotides: 13. Germline CDR1 and CDR2: SGHTA and FQGTGA. CDR3 length: 16 amino acids. Regarding this clone: What it binds is not known.

Study-wide results and caveats: What limited the represented genetic and exposure-history diversity was the small number of donors. Non-shared clonotypes displayed generation probabilities falling below those of clonotypes present in all four donors. Sharing of clonotypes among donors was expected to vary with sequencing depth.

Negatively enriched CD4+ T cells were divided by CD45RA into naive and memory. This chain links TRBV7-3 with TRBJ2-1; 12 positions match TRBD2. This clonotype originated in a man between 18 and 29 years old in good health. Some clones in this sample may be carry-over from other donors' samples. Specimen: naive CD4+ T cells from PBMCs. The subset is: CD45RA+ positively selected. CDR3 region: CASNPRLAGVESEQFF. CDR3 bases: TGTGCCAGCAATCCGAGACTAGCGGGAGTCGAGAGTGAGCAGTTCTTC.